A few counts support the clone carrying this TCR beta chain. The antigen remains undetermined. This sample is drawn from a study of T cell repertoires in cytomegalovirus infection. Study-level information: Alongside well-studied HLA-B-restricted CMV epitopes, recently identified HLA-C-restricted CMV epitopes were also used. Shared public TCR beta signatures pointed to both CMV infection and a matching HLA type.

V was clipped by 5 bases and J by 5 bases; unmatched bases: 9. The CDR3 length is 15 residues. The germline V gene encodes CDR1 MDHEN and CDR2 SYDVKM. Findings and limits, study-wide: Within the response measured ex vivo, HLA-C-restricted CMV-specific TCR beta clonotypes were dominant. Summed frequency of public TCR beta families distinguished CMV carriers with the relevant HLA.

TCRdb reprocessed the reads via MiXCR and lists one record per CDR3 protein. The table has 640,000 or so distinct CDR3 sequences, roughly 33% seen once. The chain uses TRBV28 and TRBJ1-5; 7 bases fit TRBD1. This sequence originates from a human donor in good health (CMV status not recorded). Some clones in this sample may be carry-over from other donors' samples. The specimen comprised cultured PBMCs, sampled from culture after CMV antigen stimulation. CDR3 nucleotide sequence: TGTGCCAGCAGTCCCCATCGACAGGGATATCAGCCCCAGCATTTT. Translation gives CASSPHRQGYQPQHF.